The 26 T cell receptor beta chains reported below all come from one sample, sequenced in a study of T-cell memory formation after mild COVID-19. TCRdb analysed the 5' RACE reads with MiXCR anew, one entry per CDR3 protein. The repertoire has about 200,000 distinct CDR3 sequences, 7.5% to 10% of them found once; the top ten carry about 3.8%. The sample consisted of PBMCs or a T cell subset sorted from them (not recorded which). These TCRs come from a man younger than 35 who had mild COVID-19 (a few samples of this study predate the infection). Cell type and time point are not known.

A few counts support this clonotype. The V gene is TRBV9, the J gene TRBJ1-1; unclear D gene. Germline loops: CDR1 SGDLS, CDR2 YYNGEE. Between the trimmed V and J ends, which lost 0 bases and 5 bases, there was a span of 8 bases. This CDR3 has 13 amino acids. In nucleotides, the CDR3 is TGTGCCAGCAGCGTAGGGGTAGAGACTGAAGCTTTCTTT. Amino acids: CASSVGVETEAFF. The full variable domain, rest sourced from reference TRBV9 and TRBJ1-1, is DSGVTQTPKHLITATGQRVTLRCSPRSGDLSVYWYQQSLDQGLQFLIQYYNGEERAKGNILERFSAQQFPDLHSELNLSSLELGDSALYFCASSVGVETEAFFGQGTRLTVV.

The chain is built from TRBV7-2 and TRBJ2-3; 8 bases fit TRBD2. This CDR3 comprises 15 residues. J lost 4 bases, V lost 0 bases, and 3 bases had no gene match. Germline CDR1 SGHTA, CDR2 FQGNSA. The CDR3 here is CASSLAQAGADTQYF. CDR3 nucleotides: TGTGCCAGCAGCTTAGCGCAAGCGGGGGCAGATACGCAGTATTTT.

The V call is TRBV5-1, the J call TRBJ2-2, with D possibly matching TRBD1 (5 bases). The V gene lost 8 bases and the J gene lost 0 bases, with 17 bases spanning the gap. CDR1 and CDR2 (germline): SGHRS, YFSETQ. CDR3 length equals 16 residues. The CDR3: CASRGPDTSNTGELFF. CDR3 DNA: TGCGCCAGTAGGGGTCCGGACACCTCGAACACCGGGGAGCTGTTTTTT.

This clonotype was recorded a few times. The V call is TRBV7-2, the J call TRBJ1-4, with no clear D. The CDR3 totals 14 residues. In germline, CDR1 is SGHTA, CDR2 FQGNSA. Trimming shortened V by 4 bases and J by 0 bases, and 6 bases separated the two germline ends. CDR3 sequence (DNA): TGTGCCAGCAGCTCTCCCCCAACTAATGAAAAACTGTTTTTT. Translating gives CASSSPPTNEKLFF. The full variable domain, in which reference TRBV7-2 and TRBJ1-4 provide the parts outside the CDR3, is GAGVSQSPSNKVTEKGKDVELRCDPISGHTALYWYRQSLGQGLEFLIYFQGNSAPDKSGLPSDRFSAERTGGSVSTLTIQRTQQEDSAVYLCASSSPPTNEKLFFGSGTQLSVL.

This clonotype has more than one count but fewer than ten. The chain carries TRBV6-6 and TRBJ2-7, with D maybe TRBD2 (6 bases). Trimming took 0 bases from V and 6 from J, leaving 6 bases between them. This CDR3 is 12 amino acids long. Germline CDR1 reads MNHNY; CDR2 reads SVGAGI (reference sequence). CDR3 residues: CASSYSGGEQYV. Here the CDR3 DNA reads TGTGCCAGCAGTTACTCGGGGGGCGAGCAGTACGTC.

In its sample, this clonotype was seen a few times. The V call is TRBV6-5, the J call TRBJ2-3, with 8 positions matching TRBD2. Unmatched junction bases numbered 21, after V lost 2 bases and J lost 5 bases. Germline assignment: CDR1 MNHEY and CDR2 SVGAGI. The CDR3 sequence is 20 residues long. CDR3 DNA sequence: TGTGCCAGCAGTTACGCGAAACCCGTCCGCGGGGCGGGGGGAGGAGATACGCAGTATTTT. It is translated as CASSYAKPVRGAGGGDTQYF.

This clonotype was counted only a few times. This sequence joins TRBV5-1 and TRBJ2-1; D is unclear. The CDR3 runs to 14 residues. Germline V gene data show CDR1 as SGHRS and CDR2 as YFSETQ. Trimming took 1 base from V and 10 from J, leaving 15 bases between them. CDR3 protein: CASSLTRLVVEQFF. The CDR3 coding sequence is TGCGCCAGCAGCTTGACCCGGCTGGTAGTGGAGCAGTTCTTC.

The chain employs TRBV18 and TRBJ1-3; D uncertain. Germline CDR1 is KGHSH and CDR2 is LQKENI. The CDR3 contains 15 residues. V was cut by 3 bases and J by 2 bases, with 11 bases left in between. CDR3 protein: CASSPPSEPGNTIYF. DNA for the CDR3: TGTGCCAGCTCACCTCCTTCAGAGCCTGGAAACACCATATATTTT.

With respect to this clonotype: A much larger clone lies a single base off, so this may be a read error. CDR3 sequence: CASSFLAGGSSYTEQFF. The DNA for the CDR3 is TGCGCCAGCAGCTTTCTAGCGGGGGGAAGCTCCTACACTGAGCAGTTCTTC. J is TRBJ2-1 and V is TRBV5-1; TRBD2 agrees at 11 bases. Germline loops: CDR1 SGHRS, CDR2 YFSETQ. The length of the CDR3 is 17 residues. Filled out from reference TRBV5-1 and TRBJ2-1, the complete variable domain reads KAGVTQTPRYLIKTRGQQVTLSCSPISGHRSVSWYQQTPGQGLQFLFEYFSETQRNKGNFPGRFSGRQFSNSRSEMNVSTLELGDSALYLCASSFLAGGSSYTEQFFGPGTRLTVL.

The chain recombines TRBV6-5 with TRBJ2-5, with a possible D match to TRBD1 (6 bases). Germline V gene data show CDR1 as MNHEY and CDR2 as SVGAGI. The CDR3 is 13 residues long. V was cut by 5 bases and J by 5 bases, with 12 bases left in between. The CDR3 coding sequence is TGTGCCAGCAGTACCCCAGGGGCCGAGACCCAGTACTTC. It translates to CASSTPGAETQYF.

This chain joins TRBV6-1 and TRBJ1-5, with D uncertain. Germline V gene data show CDR1 as MNHNS and CDR2 as SASEGT. The CDR3 length is 14 residues. Trimming took 6 bases from V and 1 from J, leaving 10 bases between them. Here the CDR3 reads CASRWSMSNQPQHF. The CDR3, as DNA: TGTGCCAGCAGGTGGTCAATGAGCAATCAGCCCCAGCATTTT.

This clonotype was recorded a few times. The V call is TRBV29-1, the J call TRBJ2-5, with 9 bases matching TRBD1. V lost 0 bases, J lost 4 bases, and 9 bases stayed unmatched. The length of the CDR3 is 16 residues. The germline CDR1 and CDR2 sequences are SQVTM and ANQGSEA. The CDR3 loop reads CSVEEYRGPGVETQYF. The CDR3 DNA reads as TGCAGCGTTGAAGAATACAGGGGGCCGGGGGTAGAGACCCAGTACTTC. Full variable domain (remainder filled in from reference TRBV29-1 and TRBJ2-5): SAVISQKPSRDICQRGTSLTIQCQVDSQVTMMFWYRQQPGQSLTLIATANQGSEATYESGFVIDKFPISRPNLTFSTLTVSNMSPEDSSIYLCSVEEYRGPGVETQYFGPGTRLLVL.

This clonotype was found many times. The rearrangement joins TRBV4-1 to TRBJ2-3; D not certain. Germline V CDR1 and CDR2: MGHRA, YSYEKL. With 4 bases removed from V and 8 bases from J, the gap between germline ends came to 16 bases. This CDR3 region has 14 residues. For the CDR3, the DNA is TGCGCCAGCAGCCGACCCCTGACCGACGGTACGCAGTATTTT. It translates to CASSRPLTDGTQYF.

The V gene is TRBV7-3, the J gene TRBJ2-3; D is unclear. The CDR3 loop spans 17 amino acids. CDR1 and CDR2 (germline): SGHTA, FQGTGA. Trimming stripped 3 bases from V and 0 bases from J, with 16 bases between. The CDR3 bases are TGTGCCAGCAGCTTGAGCGTAGTAGACCCTAGCACAGATACGCAGTATTTT. Translated, it gives CASSLSVVDPSTDTQYF.

V and J are TRBV7-8 and TRBJ1-1; no definite D call. From germline, CDR1 is SGHVS and CDR2 FQNEAQ. This CDR3 spans 15 amino acids. V lost 2 bases and J 6 bases, leaving 16 bases between the germline ends. CDR3 residues: CASSLFGAEASEAFF. The CDR3 region has the DNA TGTGCCAGCAGCTTATTCGGCGCGGAGGCCTCTGAAGCTTTCTTT.

This clonotype has only a few counts. One junction end does not reproduce the germline sequence, and a read error may be involved. The chain carries TRBV7-7 and TRBJ2-3; D tentatively reads TRBD1 or TRBD2 (5 bases each). Germline V gives CDR1 SSHAT, CDR2 FNYEAQ (reference sequence). The CDR3 length is 13 residues. In nucleotides, the CDR3 is TGTGCTAGCAGCTTAGCAGAGGGGGATACGCAGTATTTT. Translated, it gives CASSLAEGDTQYF.

V usage is TRBV9 and J usage is TRBJ2-5; no firm D call. V was cut by 0 bases and J by 3 bases, with 6 bases left in between. This CDR3 has 13 residues. Germline lookup yields CDR1 SGDLS and CDR2 YYNGEE. The CDR3 here is CASSVGMKETQYF. The DNA of the CDR3 is TGTGCCAGCAGCGTAGGAATGAAAGAGACCCAGTACTTC.

The table lists this clonotype with a few counts. The chain links TRBV20-1 to TRBJ2-3; no reliable D call. V lost 2 bases to trimming and J lost 2 bases, with 8 bases between them. CDR1 DFQATT and CDR2 SNEGSKA come from the germline V gene (reference sequence). The CDR3 is 13 residues long. This chain's CDR3 is CSARSGSTDTQYF. CDR3 nucleotide sequence: TGCAGTGCTAGATCGGGTTCCACAGATACGCAGTATTTT.

This chain links TRBV5-1 with TRBJ2-6, with D hard to call. CDR1 and CDR2 (germline): SGHRS, YFSETQ. This CDR3 is 15 amino acids long. Trimming removed 3 bases at V and 0 bases at J, with 7 bases between. CDR3 in DNA: TGCGCCAGCAGCTCGACCTACTCTGGGGCCAACGTCCTGACTTTC. It translates to CASSSTYSGANVLTF.

CDR3 DNA sequence: TGTGCCAGCAGCTTCCCTCAGGGGAACACCGGGGAGCTGTTTTTT. It yields the protein CASSFPQGNTGELFF. The rearrangement links TRBV11-2 to TRBJ2-2; a weak D match, TRBD1 (5 bases). V lost 3 bases to trimming and J lost 1 base, with 9 bases between them. CDR1 is SGHAT, CDR2 FQNNGV, per germline. The CDR3 runs 15 residues.

This clonotype was found a few times. This chain joins TRBV18 and TRBJ2-3, with TRBD2 matching 11 bases. V was pared by 4 bases and J by 5 bases, with 8 bases of the junction left unmatched. CDR3 length: 16 amino acids. Looked up from germline, CDR1 is KGHSH and CDR2 is LQKENI. In DNA form, the CDR3 reads TGTGCCAGCTCACTTAGCGGGGGGGCCGTGGAAGATACGCAGTATTTT. This sequence encodes CASSLSGGAVEDTQYF.

Only a few counts were recorded for this clonotype. The rearrangement links TRBV9 to TRBJ2-7; tentatively, D is TRBD2 (6 bases). CDR3 length equals 15 residues. Germline V gene lookup returns CDR1 SGDLS and CDR2 YYNGEE. Trimming cost V 0 bases and J 4 bases, with 14 bases left between them. CDR3 protein: CASSVGAEGRYEQYF. The CDR3 DNA reads as TGTGCCAGCAGCGTAGGGGCGGAGGGTAGGTACGAGCAGTACTTC.

V gene TRBV10-3 combines with J gene TRBJ1-1; D is unclear. Trimming removed 6 bases at V and 0 bases at J, with 2 bases between. The CDR3 length is 11 residues. Germline V gives CDR1 ENHRY, CDR2 SYGVKD. Here the CDR3 DNA reads TGTGCCATCAGGATGAACACTGAAGCTTTCTTT. Its translation: CAIRMNTEAFF.

The chain employs TRBV7-2 and TRBJ2-1; D may correspond to TRBD1 or TRBD2 (5 bases each). Trimming stripped 5 bases from V and 0 bases from J, with 17 bases between. The CDR3 covers 17 residues. CDR1 and CDR2 (germline): SGHTA, FQGNSA. CDR3 loop: CASSLRGGYSSYNEQFF. CDR3 coding DNA: TGTGCCAGCAGCCTTCGTGGGGGATACAGCTCCTACAATGAGCAGTTCTTC.

The chain joins TRBV6-5 to TRBJ2-3; the D is unclear. CDR1 and CDR2 from the germline V gene are MNHEY and SVGAGI. The V end was cut by 0 bases, the J end by 2 bases, with 15 bases between. The CDR3 has 17 residues. The CDR3 sequence is CASSYSSRPKLTDTQYF. DNA of the CDR3: TGTGCCAGCAGTTACTCGTCTAGACCGAAACTCACAGATACGCAGTATTTT.

The table lists this clonotype with a few counts. The rearrangement links TRBV6-5 to TRBJ2-5, with 9 bases aligning to TRBD2. V shed 8 bases, J shed 5 bases, and the junction held 12 bases outside the gene matches. CDR1 is MNHEY, CDR2 SVGAGI, per germline. The CDR3 extends over 15 amino acids. The CDR3 coding sequence is TGTGCCAGCCGAAGGACTAGCGCCCGGGTGGAGACCCAGTACTTC. Residues: CASRRTSARVETQYF.